The rows below give T cell receptor beta chains drawn from one sample of a study of identical twins. TCRdb reanalysed the 5' RACE reads using MiXCR and keeps one entry per CDR3 protein. Counted here are more than 1.5 million distinct CDR3 sequences, 32% occurring once; the ten biggest clones make up 0.25% to 0.3%. The sample taken for sequencing was cord blood. These receptors were obtained from a newborn girl in good health. CDR3s include the opening cysteine and the closing phenylalanine or tryptophan. D genes are given only for firm matches. Only some rows state a clone size, as once, few, many or a class for expanded clones.

TRBV5-6,TRBJ2-7,NA,NA,TGTGCCAGCAGCTTTGTCCCCGCAGGGGAGTCCTACGAGCAGTACTTC,CASSFVPAGESYEQYF
TRBV2,TRBJ2-5,TRBD2,few,TGTGCCAGCAGGCCTAGCGGGGGTCCTTTGCAGACCCAGTACTTC,CASRPSGGPLQTQYF
TRBV5-1,TRBJ1-1,NA,few,TGCGCCAGCAGCGCCCAAGTCGGGGGCACTGAAGCTTTCTTT,CASSAQVGGTEAFF
TRBV12-3/TRBV12-4,TRBJ2-3,NA,few,TGTGCCAGCAGTTCCGCCTCCAGAGGTACGCAGTATTTT,CASSSASRGTQYF
TRBV12-3/TRBV12-4,TRBJ2-3,NA,many,TGTGCCAGCAGTTGGGGGGGCACAGATACGCAGTATTTT,CASSWGGTDTQYF
TRBV6-1,TRBJ2-3,NA,many,TGTGCCAGCTGCGCTACTTACGCAGATACGCAGTATTTT,CASCATYADTQYF
TRBV9,TRBJ2-3,TRBD2,many,TGTGCCAGCAGTGCGGGAGGGCCAGATACGCAGTATTTT,CASSAGGPDTQYF
TRBV29-1,TRBJ1-3,TRBD1,NA,TGCAGCGCCACAGGGGCTTTAGGTGGAAACACCATATATTTT,CSATGALGGNTIYF
TRBV7-6,TRBJ2-3,NA,NA,TGTGCCAGCAGCTTGTCTGCACTAAGCACAGATACGCAGTATTTT,CASSLSALSTDTQYF
TRBV11-3,TRBJ2-7,TRBD1,NA,TGTGCCAGCAGCTTATTGGTGTTGGGGACAGGGGAATCCCACGAGCACTACTTC,CASSLLVLGTGESHEHYF
TRBV12-3/TRBV12-4,TRBJ2-4,TRBD2,NA,TGTGCCAGCAGTTTCAGGACTAGCGGGGGGGCAAGCTATGAGCAGTACTTC,CASSFRTSGGASYEQYF
TRBV7-8,TRBJ1-2,TRBD1,NA,TGTGCCAGCAGCTCTTACGGGACAGGGGGAGATGGCTACACCTTC,CASSSYGTGGDGYTF
TRBV12-3/TRBV12-4,TRBJ2-1,NA,few,TGTGCCAGCAGTTTACGGCGCGGGAAAGGGGCGGGCGAGCAGTTCTTC,CASSLRRGKGAGEQFF
TRBV3-1,TRBJ2-3,NA,NA,TGTGCCAGCAGCCAGGCCGGGACACGTAGCACAGATACGCAGTATTTT,CASSQAGTRSTDTQYF
TRBV6-5,TRBJ1-1,NA,few,TGTGCCAGCAGTTACTCGGGCTACAGGGTCACTGAAGCTTTCTTT,CASSYSGYRVTEAFF
TRBV10-3,TRBJ1-2,NA,NA,TGTGCCATCAGTGGTAGGAGGGCGTATGGCTACACCTTC,CAISGRRAYGYTF